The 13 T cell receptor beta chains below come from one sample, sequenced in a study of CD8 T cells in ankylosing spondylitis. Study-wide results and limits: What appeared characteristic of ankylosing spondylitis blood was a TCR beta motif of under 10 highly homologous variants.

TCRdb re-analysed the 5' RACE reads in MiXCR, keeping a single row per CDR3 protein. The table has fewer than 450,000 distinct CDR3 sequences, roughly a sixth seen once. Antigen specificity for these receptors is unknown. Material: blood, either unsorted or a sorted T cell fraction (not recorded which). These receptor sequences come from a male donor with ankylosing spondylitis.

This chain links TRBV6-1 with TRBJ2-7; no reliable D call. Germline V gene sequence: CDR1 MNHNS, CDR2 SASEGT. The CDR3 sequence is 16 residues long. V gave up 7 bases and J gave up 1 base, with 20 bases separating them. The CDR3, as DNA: TGTGCCAGCACCCCGAGAGTGGGCAGAGTTTCCTACGAGCAGTACTTC. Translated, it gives CASTPRVGRVSYEQYF.

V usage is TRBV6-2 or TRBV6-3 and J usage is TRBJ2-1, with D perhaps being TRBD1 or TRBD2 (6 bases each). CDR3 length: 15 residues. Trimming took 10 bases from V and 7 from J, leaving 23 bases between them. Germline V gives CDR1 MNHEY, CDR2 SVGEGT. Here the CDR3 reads CATSRRGTSGNEQFF. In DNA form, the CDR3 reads TGTGCCACCTCCCGGCGAGGGACAAGCGGGAATGAGCAGTTCTTC.

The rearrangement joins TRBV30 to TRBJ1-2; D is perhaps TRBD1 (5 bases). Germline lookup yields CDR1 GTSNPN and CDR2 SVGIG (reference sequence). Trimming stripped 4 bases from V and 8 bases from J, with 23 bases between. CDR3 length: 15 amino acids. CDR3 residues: CAWKRRDGWVKGYTF. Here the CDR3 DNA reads TGTGCCTGGAAACGGAGGGACGGTTGGGTGAAGGGCTACACCTTC.

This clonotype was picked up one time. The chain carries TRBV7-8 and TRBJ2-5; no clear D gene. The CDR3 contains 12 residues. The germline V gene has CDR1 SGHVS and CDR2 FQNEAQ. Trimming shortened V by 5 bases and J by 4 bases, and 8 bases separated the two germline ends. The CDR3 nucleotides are TGTGCCAGCAGCCCCACGGCAGAGACCCAGTACTTC. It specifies CASSPTAETQYF.

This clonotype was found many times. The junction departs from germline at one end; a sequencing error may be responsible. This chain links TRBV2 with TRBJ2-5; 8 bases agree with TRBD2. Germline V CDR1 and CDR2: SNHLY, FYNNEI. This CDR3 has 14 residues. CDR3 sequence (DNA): TGTGCCAGCAGCGAAGGACTAGCCCAGGAGACCCAGTACTTC. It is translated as CASSEGLAQETQYF. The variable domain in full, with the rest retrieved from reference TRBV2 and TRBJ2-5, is EPEVTQTPSHQVTQMGQEVILRCVPISNHLYFYWYRQILGQKVEFLVSFYNNEISEKSEIFDDQFSVERPDGSNFTLKIRSTKLEDSAMYFCASSEGLAQETQYFGPGTRLLVL.

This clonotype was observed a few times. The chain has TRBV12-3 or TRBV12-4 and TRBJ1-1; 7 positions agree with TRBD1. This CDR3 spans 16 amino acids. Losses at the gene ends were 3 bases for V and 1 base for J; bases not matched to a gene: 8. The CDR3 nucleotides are TGTGCCAGCAGTTTTAATAGGGGGCTGGGGAACACTGAAGCTTTCTTT. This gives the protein CASSFNRGLGNTEAFF.

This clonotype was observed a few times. The CDR3 bases are TGCAGTGCAACAAGGACTGCACAAGAGACCCAGTACTTC. This translates into CSATRTAQETQYF. The chain employs TRBV20-1 and TRBJ2-5, with a tentative D call TRBD2 (5 bases). The V end was cut by 6 bases, the J end by 2 bases, with 13 bases between. The germline V gene encodes CDR1 DFQATT and CDR2 SNEGSKA (reference sequence). CDR3 length: 13 residues.

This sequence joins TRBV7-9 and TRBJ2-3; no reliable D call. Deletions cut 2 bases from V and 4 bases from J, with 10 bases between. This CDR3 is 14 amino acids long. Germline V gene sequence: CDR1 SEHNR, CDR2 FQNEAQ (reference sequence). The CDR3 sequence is CASSLRPLPDTQYF. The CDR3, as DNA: TGTGCCAGCAGCTTAAGGCCCCTTCCAGATACGCAGTATTTT.

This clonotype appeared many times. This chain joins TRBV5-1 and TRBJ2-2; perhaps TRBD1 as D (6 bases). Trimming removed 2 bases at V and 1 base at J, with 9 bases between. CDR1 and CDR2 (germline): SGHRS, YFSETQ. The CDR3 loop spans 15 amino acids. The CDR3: CASSFKTGNTGELFF. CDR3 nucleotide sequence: TGCGCCAGCAGCTTTAAGACAGGGAACACCGGGGAGCTGTTTTTT.

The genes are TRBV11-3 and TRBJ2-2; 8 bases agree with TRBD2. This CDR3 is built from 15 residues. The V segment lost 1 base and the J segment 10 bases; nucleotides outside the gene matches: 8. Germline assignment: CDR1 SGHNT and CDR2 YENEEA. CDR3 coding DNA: TGTGCCAGCAGCTTAGGAGGGCGGGAGGCGTCGGAGCTGTTTTTT. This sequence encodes CASSLGGREASELFF.

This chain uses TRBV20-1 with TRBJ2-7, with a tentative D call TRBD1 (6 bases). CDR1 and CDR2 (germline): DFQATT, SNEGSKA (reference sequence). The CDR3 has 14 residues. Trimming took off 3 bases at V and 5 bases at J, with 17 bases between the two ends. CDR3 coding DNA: TGCAGTGCTAGGCCCACTTGGGACACTCACGAGCAGTACTTC. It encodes CSARPTWDTHEQYF.

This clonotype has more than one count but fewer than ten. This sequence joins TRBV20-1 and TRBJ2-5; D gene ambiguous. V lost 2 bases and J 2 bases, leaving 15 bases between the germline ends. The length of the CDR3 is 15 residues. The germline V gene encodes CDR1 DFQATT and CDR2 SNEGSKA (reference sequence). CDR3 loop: CSARIPPGGQETQYF. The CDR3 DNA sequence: TGCAGTGCTAGAATCCCTCCCGGTGGGCAAGAGACCCAGTACTTC.

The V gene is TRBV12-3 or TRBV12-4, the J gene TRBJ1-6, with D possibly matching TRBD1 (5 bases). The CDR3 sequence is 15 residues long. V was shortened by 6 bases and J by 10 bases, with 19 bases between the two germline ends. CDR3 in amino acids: CASRGGDGVRSPLHF. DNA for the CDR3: TGTGCCAGCAGGGGGGGGGATGGGGTCAGGTCACCCCTCCACTTT.